This entry features one T cell receptor beta chain sequence. Authors' processing steps: Amplifying reference gene primers gave estimates of nucleated cell counts. Assay used: immunoSEQ multiplex PCR; TCRdb lists only in-frame clones, some missing. The V and J calls and the clone size are those of that table, but D and trimming were determined from the DNA. The sample has roughly 250,000 clones; roughly 81% are singletons. The record originates from a study of blood T cell repertoires in COVID-19. As for the study in general: Samples of COVID-19 (acute and convalescent) were obtained from the United States, Italy and Spain. Sources were T cells, B-cell-depleted T cells, or PBMCs; the material itself was cDNA or gDNA.

Trimming removed 4 bases at V and 6 bases at J, with 9 bases between. The CDR3 runs 12 residues. The material sequenced was peripheral blood. The V call is TRBV12-3 or TRBV12-4, the J call TRBJ1-1; D is undetermined. This clonotype was obtained from a man over 45 with acute or convalescent COVID-19. In DNA, the CDR3 is TGTGCCAGCAGTTCAGTTTTTTCTGAAGCTTTCTTT. This codes for CASSSVFSEAFF.